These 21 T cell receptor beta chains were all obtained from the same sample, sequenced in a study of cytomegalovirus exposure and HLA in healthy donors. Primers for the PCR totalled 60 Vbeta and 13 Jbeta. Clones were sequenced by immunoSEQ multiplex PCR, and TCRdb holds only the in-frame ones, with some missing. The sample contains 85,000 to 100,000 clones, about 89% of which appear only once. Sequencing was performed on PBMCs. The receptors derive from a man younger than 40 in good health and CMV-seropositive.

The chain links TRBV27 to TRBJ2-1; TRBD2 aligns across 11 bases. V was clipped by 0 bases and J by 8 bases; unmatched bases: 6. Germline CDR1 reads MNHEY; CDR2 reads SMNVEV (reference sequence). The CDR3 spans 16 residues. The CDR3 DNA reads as TGTGCCAGCAGTTTATCGGGGCGACTAGCGGGATATGAGCAGTTCTTC. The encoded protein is CASSLSGRLAGYEQFF.

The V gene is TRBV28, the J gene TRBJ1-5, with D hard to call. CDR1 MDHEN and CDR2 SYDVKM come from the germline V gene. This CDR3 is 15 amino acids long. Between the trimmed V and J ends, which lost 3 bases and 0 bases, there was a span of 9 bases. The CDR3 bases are TGTGCCAGCAGTTTGACACCGACTAGCAATCAGCCCCAGCATTTT. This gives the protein CASSLTPTSNQPQHF.

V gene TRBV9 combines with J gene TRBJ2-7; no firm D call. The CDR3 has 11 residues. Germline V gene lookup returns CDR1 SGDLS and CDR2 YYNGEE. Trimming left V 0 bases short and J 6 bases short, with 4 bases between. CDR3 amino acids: CASSVGAEQYF. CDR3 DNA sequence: TGTGCCAGCAGCGTAGGCGCCGAGCAGTACTTC.

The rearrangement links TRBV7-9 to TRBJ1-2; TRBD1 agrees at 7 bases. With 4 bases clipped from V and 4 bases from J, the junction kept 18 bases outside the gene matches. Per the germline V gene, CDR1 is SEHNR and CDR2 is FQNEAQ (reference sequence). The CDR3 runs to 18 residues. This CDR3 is CASSSLTTTGNGPYGYTF. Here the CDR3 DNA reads TGTGCCAGCAGCTCCCTCACGACGACAGGGAACGGGCCCTATGGCTACACCTTC.

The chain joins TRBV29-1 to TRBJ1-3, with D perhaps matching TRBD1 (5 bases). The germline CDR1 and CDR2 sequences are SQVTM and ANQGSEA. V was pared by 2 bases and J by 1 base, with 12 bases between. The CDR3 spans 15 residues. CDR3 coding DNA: TGCAGCGTTGAAAGGGGTTCCTTGTCTGGAAACACCATATATTTT. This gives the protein CSVERGSLSGNTIYF.

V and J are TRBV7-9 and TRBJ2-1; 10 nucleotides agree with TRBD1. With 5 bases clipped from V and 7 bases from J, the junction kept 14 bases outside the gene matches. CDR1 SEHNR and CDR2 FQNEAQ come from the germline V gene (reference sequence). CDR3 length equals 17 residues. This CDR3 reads CASSHLSRQGARNEQFF. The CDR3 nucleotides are TGTGCCAGCAGCCACCTCTCGAGACAGGGGGCTCGGAATGAGCAGTTCTTC. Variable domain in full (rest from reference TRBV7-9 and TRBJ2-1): DTGVSQNPRHKITKRGQNVTFRCDPISEHNRLYWYRQTLGQGPEFLTYFQNEAQLEKSRLLSDRFSAERPKGSFSTLEIQRTEQGDSAMYLCASSHLSRQGARNEQFFGPGTRLTVL.

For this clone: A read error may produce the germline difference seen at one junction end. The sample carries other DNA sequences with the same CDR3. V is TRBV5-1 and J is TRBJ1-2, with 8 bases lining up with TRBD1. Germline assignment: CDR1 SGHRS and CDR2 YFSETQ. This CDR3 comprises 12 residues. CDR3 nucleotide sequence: TGCGCAAGCAGCTGGGACAGGTCCGGCTACACCTTC. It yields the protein CASSWDRSGYTF.

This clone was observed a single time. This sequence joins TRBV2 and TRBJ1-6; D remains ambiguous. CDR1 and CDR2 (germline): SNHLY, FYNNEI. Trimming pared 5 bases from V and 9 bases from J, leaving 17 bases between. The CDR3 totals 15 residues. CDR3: CASSSFASEGSPLHF. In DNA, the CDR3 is TGTGCCAGCAGTTCTTTCGCGTCCGAGGGTTCACCCCTCCACTTT.

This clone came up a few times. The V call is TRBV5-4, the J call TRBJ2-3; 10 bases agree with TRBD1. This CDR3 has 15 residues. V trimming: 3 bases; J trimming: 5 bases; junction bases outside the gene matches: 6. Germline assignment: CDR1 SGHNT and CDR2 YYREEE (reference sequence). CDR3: CASSSRQGALDTQYF. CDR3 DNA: TGTGCCAGCAGCTCGAGACAGGGGGCTTTAGATACGCAGTATTTT.

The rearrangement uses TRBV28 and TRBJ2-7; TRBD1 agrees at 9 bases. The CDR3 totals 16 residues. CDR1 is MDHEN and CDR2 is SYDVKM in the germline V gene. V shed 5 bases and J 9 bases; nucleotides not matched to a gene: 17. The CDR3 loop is CASSLNTPGQGFVQYF. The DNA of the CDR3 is TGTGCCAGCAGTCTTAATACTCCGGGACAGGGATTCGTGCAGTACTTC.

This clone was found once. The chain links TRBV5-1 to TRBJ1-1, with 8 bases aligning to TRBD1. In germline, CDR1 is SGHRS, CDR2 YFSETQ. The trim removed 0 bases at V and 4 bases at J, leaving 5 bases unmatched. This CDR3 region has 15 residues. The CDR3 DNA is TGCGCCAGCAGCTTGGTGGGACAGGAGGGCACTGAAGCTTTCTTT. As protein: CASSLVGQEGTEAFF.

DNA of the CDR3: TGTGCCAGCAGCCAAGTTGGCAGGGGGCCTGAAAAACTGTTTTTT. This translates into CASSQVGRGPEKLFF. The rearrangement uses TRBV14 and TRBJ1-4, with TRBD1 matching over 8 bases. Germline V gene lookup returns CDR1 SGHDN and CDR2 FVKESK. CDR3 length: 15 amino acids. With 1 base clipped from V and 7 bases from J, the junction kept 5 bases outside the gene matches.

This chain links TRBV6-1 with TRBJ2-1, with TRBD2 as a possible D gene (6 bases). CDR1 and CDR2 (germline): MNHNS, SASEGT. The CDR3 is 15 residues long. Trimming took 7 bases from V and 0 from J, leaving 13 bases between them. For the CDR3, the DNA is TGTGCCAGCACCGAGGACGGGAGCTCCTACAATGAGCAGTTCTTC. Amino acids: CASTEDGSSYNEQFF.

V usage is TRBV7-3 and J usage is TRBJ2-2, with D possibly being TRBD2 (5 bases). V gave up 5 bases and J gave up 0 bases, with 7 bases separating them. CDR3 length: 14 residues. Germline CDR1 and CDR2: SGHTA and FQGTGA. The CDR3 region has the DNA TGTGCCAGCAGCCGGGGAGCGAACACCGGGGAGCTGTTTTTT. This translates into CASSRGANTGELFF.

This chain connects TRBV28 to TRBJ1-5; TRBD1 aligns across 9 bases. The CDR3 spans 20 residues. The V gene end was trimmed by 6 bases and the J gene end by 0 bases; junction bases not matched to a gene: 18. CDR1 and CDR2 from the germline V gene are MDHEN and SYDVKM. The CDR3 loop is CASRHDPTGGSVYSNQPQHF. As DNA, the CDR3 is TGTGCCAGCAGACATGATCCGACAGGGGGAAGTGTTTATAGCAATCAGCCCCAGCATTTT.

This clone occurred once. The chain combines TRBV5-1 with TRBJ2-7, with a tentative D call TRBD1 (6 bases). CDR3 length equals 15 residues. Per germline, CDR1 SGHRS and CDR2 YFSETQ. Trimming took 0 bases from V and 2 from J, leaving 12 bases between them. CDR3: CASSLVGRGAYEQYF. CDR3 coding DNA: TGCGCCAGCAGCTTGGTTGGCAGGGGCGCCTACGAGCAGTACTTC.

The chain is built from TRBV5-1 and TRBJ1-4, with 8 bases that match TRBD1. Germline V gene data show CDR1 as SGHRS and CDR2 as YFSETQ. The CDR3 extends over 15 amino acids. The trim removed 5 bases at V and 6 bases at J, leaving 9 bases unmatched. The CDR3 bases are TGCGCCAGCAGAAAGTCAACAGGGGGGGATGAAAAACTGTTTTTT. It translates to CASRKSTGGDEKLFF. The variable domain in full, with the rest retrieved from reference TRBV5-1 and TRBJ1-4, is KAGVTQTPRYLIKTRGQQVTLSCSPISGHRSVSWYQQTPGQGLQFLFEYFSETQRNKGNFPGRFSGRQFSNSRSEMNVSTLELGDSALYLCASRKSTGGDEKLFFGSGTQLSVL.

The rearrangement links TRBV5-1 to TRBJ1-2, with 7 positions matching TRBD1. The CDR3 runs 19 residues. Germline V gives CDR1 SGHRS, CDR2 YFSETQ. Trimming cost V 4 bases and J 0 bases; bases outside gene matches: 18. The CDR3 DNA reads TGCGCCAGCAGCACCGAAGGTACACTCTCTGGACAGGCTAACTATGGCTACACCTTC. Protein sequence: CASSTEGTLSGQANYGYTF. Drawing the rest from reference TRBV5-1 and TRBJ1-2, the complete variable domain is KAGVTQTPRYLIKTRGQQVTLSCSPISGHRSVSWYQQTPGQGLQFLFEYFSETQRNKGNFPGRFSGRQFSNSRSEMNVSTLELGDSALYLCASSTEGTLSGQANYGYTFGSGTRLTVV.

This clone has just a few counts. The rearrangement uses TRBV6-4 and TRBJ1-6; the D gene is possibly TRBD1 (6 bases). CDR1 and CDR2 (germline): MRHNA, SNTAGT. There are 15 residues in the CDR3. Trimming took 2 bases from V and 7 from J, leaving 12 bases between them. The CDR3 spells CASSDGQQGNSPLHF. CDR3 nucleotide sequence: TGTGCCAGCAGTGACGGACAGCAGGGGAATTCACCCCTCCACTTT.

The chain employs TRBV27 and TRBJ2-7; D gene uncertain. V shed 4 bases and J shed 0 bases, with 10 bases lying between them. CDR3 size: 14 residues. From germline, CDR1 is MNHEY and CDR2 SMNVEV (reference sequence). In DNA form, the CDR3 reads TGTGCCAGCAGTTATTATGCACACTCCTACGAGCAGTACTTC. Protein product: CASSYYAHSYEQYF.

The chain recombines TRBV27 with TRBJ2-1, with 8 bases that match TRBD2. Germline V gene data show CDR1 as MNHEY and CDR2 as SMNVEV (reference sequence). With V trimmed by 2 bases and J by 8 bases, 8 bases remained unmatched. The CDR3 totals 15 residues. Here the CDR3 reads CASSLVAGGSDEQFF. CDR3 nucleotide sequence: TGTGCCAGCAGTTTAGTTGCGGGAGGATCCGATGAGCAGTTCTTC.